This T cell receptor (beta chain) stems from a study of low-dose radiotherapy and immunotherapy resistance in tumors (dated by TCRdb to 2021 to 2024). At the level of the whole study: In Cohort 1, 0.5 Gy per fraction was delivered every 2 weeks, and a total PTV dose of 6.5 Gy was prescribed. Cohort 2 received 1 Gy per fraction every two weeks, with a total of 13 Gy over 26 weeks. Patients were given nivolumab as a 240 mg flat dose every two weeks and ipilimumab at 1 mg/kg every six weeks, with both drugs delivered intravenously. Cyclophosphamide 200 mg/m2 was administered intravenously every two weeks, one day before each radiation and immunotherapy administration. Patients took aspirin 300 mg orally once daily for four cycles, starting on cycle 1 day 1. The trial did not randomize participants into treatment groups. The translational analysis covered eight patients: three from the first dose cohort and the first five from the second dose cohort.

This specimen's time point label, per the study, means: before trial treatment. Donors were enrolled in RACIN, a single-arm phase I dose-escalation trial in which nivolumab, ipilimumab, aspirin, low-dose cyclophosphamide and low-dose radiotherapy were combined. To be eligible, a patient needed to have an advanced solid tumor that was TIL-negative. Instrument on record: Illumina HiSeq 2500. First-strand cDNA was synthesized with Superscript III and a set of TRAV- and TRBV-specific primers, covering both TCRalpha and TCRbeta chains. TCRs were amplified for around 20 PCR cycles with Phusion, using a constant-region primer paired with the adapter attached to the V primers. The isolated mRNA was amplified using the MessageAmp II aRNA Amplification Kit, with in vitro transcription performed for about 15 hours at 37 degrees C. mRNA for TCR sequencing was isolated with the Dynabeads mRNA DIRECT Purification Kit. A second approximately 23-cycle Phusion PCR added indexed Illumina adapters, and products were purified with AMPure XP beads. The source study handled its data this way. Using custom Perl scripts, TCR sequences encoding the same protein were pooled, out-of-frame sequences were removed, and the abundance of each clonotype was computed. TCR sequences supported by only a single read were excluded from analysis. Among the metrics used to describe the repertoires were Shannon entropy, Gini index, clonality, richness, and the frequency of TCRs shared between repertoires. Through fastp at Q25 and MiXCR, TCRdb rebuilt clones from the public reads, retaining in-frame beta chains. CDR3 protein sequences are deduplicated, and each keeps its most common genes and DNA. The V and J calls follow TCRdb's processing rather than the paper's. The sample table lists 55,000 to 70,000 distinct CDR3 sequences, approximately 26% of them with a count of one. Approximately 5.7% of the sample lies in the top ten.

The CDR3 covers 15 residues, taking in both the cysteine and the phenylalanine. Only the CDR3 portion is preserved as DNA: 45 bases, with reading frame beginning at the first base. The junction shows trimming of 8 bases on V and 3 bases on J, plus 19 bases between the germline ends. For CDR1 and CDR2, the germline V gene lists MDHEN and SYDVKM. Comment on this clonotype: The target of this receptor is not known. This likely reflects a read error, since a far larger clone is one base away.

The material was PBMCs, obtained before treatment. The rearranged segments are TRBV28 and TRBJ1-1; matching of 6 bases hints at TRBD1 as the D gene. The TCR comes from a male donor with prostate cancer. CDR3 reads: CASLPQQGWDTEAFF. The DNA sequence is TGTGCCAGCTTACCGCAACAGGGTTGGGACACTGAAGCTTTCTTT.